The 15 T cell receptor beta chains below were found in one sample sequenced in a study of CD8 T cells in Susac syndrome. Reverse transcription of about 0.45 to 1 ug RNA used random hexamers. TCRdb passed the immunoSEQ multiplex PCR reads through MiXCR, listing each CDR3 protein once. Among about 150,000 distinct CDR3 sequences listed, around 95% were seen once. The sample taken for sequencing was CD4+ T cells from PBMCs. The receptors here all came from a human donor with Susac syndrome.

This chain joins TRBV6-5 and TRBJ1-6; tentative D call: TRBD1 (5 bases). The V gene lost 7 bases and the J gene lost 6 bases, with 13 bases spanning the gap. Per germline, CDR1 MNHEY and CDR2 SVGAGI. This CDR3 spans 14 amino acids. The CDR3 spells CASTQGQINSPLHF. The CDR3 DNA sequence: TGTGCCAGCACCCAGGGCCAGATTAATTCACCCCTCCACTTT.

The chain combines TRBV15 with TRBJ2-3, with D unresolved. The CDR3 consists of 13 residues. Germline-derived CDR1 and CDR2 are LNHNV and YYDKDF (reference sequence). V was trimmed by 0 bases and J by 4 bases, leaving 5 bases between them. The CDR3 region is CATSRDQADTQYF. For the CDR3, the DNA is TGTGCCACCAGCAGAGATCAAGCAGATACGCAGTATTTT.

CDR3 DNA: TGCGCCAGCAGCCAAGATGGGTTTGGCGGCTACACCTTC. Translating gives CASSQDGFGGYTF. The rearrangement joins TRBV4-1 to TRBJ1-2, with D unclear. The CDR3 has 13 amino acids. Germline CDR1 and CDR2: MGHRA and YSYEKL. Trimming pared 0 bases from V and 8 bases from J, leaving 10 bases between.

J is TRBJ1-2 and V is TRBV20-1; D gene unclear. The CDR3 has 12 amino acids. The germline gives CDR1 DFQATT, CDR2 SNEGSKA (reference sequence). Trimming stripped 7 bases from V and 0 bases from J, with 9 bases between. For the CDR3, the DNA is TGCAGTGGTGCACGAACTAACTATGGCTACACCTTC. It translates to CSGARTNYGYTF.

The chain links TRBV23-1 to TRBJ2-6; D is uncertain. Being an ORF, TRBV23-1 has a function that is uncertain. The CDR3 sequence is 15 residues long. V lost 4 bases, J lost 3 bases, and 10 bases lay in between. CDR3 sequence: CASSPPCVGANVLTF. The CDR3, as DNA: TGCGCCAGCAGTCCCCCGTGCGTTGGGGCCAACGTCCTGACTTTC.

This chain uses TRBV29-1 with TRBJ2-5, with 8 bases that match TRBD2. The CDR3 is 14 amino acids. Germline CDR1 is SQVTM and CDR2 is ANQGSEA. V dropped 6 bases and J dropped 5; count of bases not matched to a gene: 11. The DNA for the CDR3 is TGCAGCGTAGCGGTCCTAGCGGGCGGGGAGACCCAGTACTTC. Protein: CSVAVLAGGETQYF. The full variable domain, in which reference TRBV29-1 and TRBJ2-5 provide the parts outside the CDR3, is SAVISQKPSRDICQRGTSLTIQCQVDSQVTMMFWYRQQPGQSLTLIATANQGSEATYESGFVIDKFPISRPNLTFSTLTVSNMSPEDSSIYLCSVAVLAGGETQYFGPGTRLLVL.

The chain is built from TRBV19 and TRBJ1-2, with 7 bases fitting TRBD1. Trimming took 7 bases from V and 4 from J; bases not matched to a gene: 6. The CDR3 contains 13 residues. Per the germline V gene, CDR1 is LNHDA and CDR2 is SQIVND (reference sequence). This CDR3 reads CASKEGARYGYTF. Written as DNA, the CDR3 is TGTGCCAGTAAAGAGGGGGCACGCTATGGCTACACCTTC.

This chain joins TRBV29-1 and TRBJ2-1, with 13 bases identical to TRBD2. Germline V gene data show CDR1 as SQVTM and CDR2 as ANQGSEA. Losses at the gene ends were 8 bases for V and 9 bases for J; bases not matched to a gene: 7. The CDR3 runs 13 residues. CDR3 bases: TGCAGCTCCGGGACTAGCGGGATTGGTGAGCAGTTCTTC. Translated, it gives CSSGTSGIGEQFF.

The V gene is TRBV5-4, the J gene TRBJ2-1, with 10 bases identical to TRBD2. This CDR3 spans 17 amino acids. Germline V CDR1 and CDR2: SGHNT, YYREEE (reference sequence). With 4 bases clipped from V and 8 bases from J, the junction kept 15 bases outside the gene matches. Written as DNA, the CDR3 is TGTGCCAGCAGCCTATTAAGCGGGAGGGTTGATCGCGATGAGCAGTTCTTC. Its protein is CASSLLSGRVDRDEQFF. Complete variable domain (other parts from reference TRBV5-4 and TRBJ2-1): ETGVTQSPTHLIKTRGQQVTLRCSSQSGHNTVSWYQQALGQGPQFIFQYYREEENGRGNFPPRFSGLQFPNYSSELNVNALELDDSALYLCASSLLSGRVDRDEQFFGPGTRLTVL.

The chain is built from TRBV7-9 and TRBJ2-7; the D call may be TRBD1 or TRBD2 (7 bases each). Trimming removed 3 bases from V and 0 bases from J, with 12 bases in between. Germline CDR1 is SEHNR and CDR2 is FQNEAQ (reference sequence). The CDR3 sequence is 15 residues long. In nucleotides, the CDR3 is TGTGCCAGCAGCTTGCAGGGGGGGAACTCCTACGAGCAGTACTTC. Its protein product is CASSLQGGNSYEQYF. The complete variable domain, with remaining parts taken from reference TRBV7-9 and TRBJ2-7, reads DTGVSQNPRHKITKRGQNVTFRCDPISEHNRLYWYRQTLGQGPEFLTYFQNEAQLEKSRLLSDRFSAERPKGSFSTLEIQRTEQGDSAMYLCASSLQGGNSYEQYFGPGTRLTVT.

J is TRBJ2-5 and V is TRBV7-9; D uncertain. Per germline, CDR1 SEHNR and CDR2 FQNEAQ (reference sequence). The CDR3 contains 14 residues. V dropped 4 bases and J dropped 1 base, with 10 bases sitting between them. DNA of the CDR3: TGTGCCAGCAGCTCCCCCGGGTTCCAAGAGACCCAGTACTTC. Its translation: CASSSPGFQETQYF.

The CDR3 DNA reads TGTGCCAGCAGTTACTCGGGACAGGGGGGGCCCGAGCAGTACTTC. It yields the protein CASSYSGQGGPEQYF. The gene calls are TRBV6-5 and TRBJ2-7, with 11 bases fitting TRBD1. This CDR3 spans 15 amino acids. The V gene end was trimmed by 0 bases and the J gene end by 6 bases; junction bases not matched to a gene: 4. Germline values: CDR1 MNHEY, CDR2 SVGAGI.

This clonotype was observed once. The V call is TRBV7-9, the J call TRBJ1-1; 7 nucleotides align to TRBD1. The CDR3 has 14 amino acids. The V and J ends lost 5 bases and 0 bases, in that order; junction bases with no gene match: 3. Per germline, CDR1 SEHNR and CDR2 FQNEAQ (reference sequence). The CDR3 DNA reads as TGTGCCAGCAGCGCGACAGGGATGAACACTGAAGCTTTCTTT. This sequence encodes CASSATGMNTEAFF.

The chain recombines TRBV14 with TRBJ1-4; D is unresolved. CDR1 is SGHDN and CDR2 is FVKESK in the germline V gene. V dropped 0 bases and J dropped 11 bases, with 7 bases sitting between them. The CDR3 contains 12 residues. The CDR3 reads CASSQDAGKLFF. CDR3 coding DNA: TGTGCCAGCAGCCAAGATGCGGGGAAACTGTTTTTT.

The chain is built from TRBV3-1 and TRBJ2-5; D gene unclear. V was pared by 0 bases and J by 7 bases, with 12 bases between. CDR1 and CDR2 (germline): LGHDT, YNNKEL (reference sequence). The CDR3 has 14 amino acids. CDR3 DNA: TGTGCCAGCAGCCAAGATCGCCCGCTCGGGACCCAGTACTTC. Protein product: CASSQDRPLGTQYF.